This T cell receptor beta chain came from a study of T cells after yellow fever vaccination. Trimming took off 2 bases at V and 7 bases at J, with 14 bases between the two ends. Germline loops: CDR1 SEHNR, CDR2 FQNEAQ (reference sequence). The CDR3 runs to 14 residues. TCRdb reprocessed the 5' RACE reads via MiXCR and lists one record per CDR3 protein. The sample has around 310,000 distinct CDR3 sequences; about 4% are singletons. In its sample, this clonotype was seen many times. The receptor's source is a young man who received the YFV17D yellow fever vaccine. The V call is TRBV7-9, the J call TRBJ2-5; D remains ambiguous. The sequences come from PBMCs, collected 5 days after the yellow fever booster vaccination. For the CDR3, the DNA is TGTGCCAGCAGCTTAAGTCAGGCGATGGGGACCCAGTACTTC. Translated, it gives CASSLSQAMGTQYF. Supplemented by reference TRBV7-9 and TRBJ2-5, the full variable domain reads DTGVSQNPRHKITKRGQNVTFRCDPISEHNRLYWYRQTLGQGPEFLTYFQNEAQLEKSRLLSDRFSAERPKGSFSTLEIQRTEQGDSAMYLCASSLSQAMGTQYFGPGTRLLVL.